This TCR beta chain was retrieved from a study of metastatic and nonmetastatic thyroid tumors. Ahead of thyroid surgery, no patient had received treatment of any kind. Per the original methods: Construction of a distant-metastasis classifier for papillary thyroid cancer relied on CDR3 differences across clinicopathological groups. TCRdb re-analyzed the PCR reads using MiXCR. Here the V and J calls rest on TCRdb's processing, not on the authors' analysis. The data hold more than 9,000 clones, with 25% to 35% observed a single time. The germline gives CDR1 MNHNS, CDR2 SASEGT. V gave up 7 bases and J gave up 1 base, with 10 bases separating them. The CDR3 totals 14 residues.

The chain uses TRBV6-1 and TRBJ2-2; D gene unclear. This receptor was obtained from a male donor with papillary thyroid cancer or a benign thyroid nodule (not recorded which). Some clones in this sample may be carry-over from other donors' samples. The sample was tumor tissue. CDR3 sequence reads: CASIPGLNTGELFF. CDR3 DNA sequence: TGTGCCAGCATTCCGGGTTTGAACACCGGGGAGCTGTTTTTT.